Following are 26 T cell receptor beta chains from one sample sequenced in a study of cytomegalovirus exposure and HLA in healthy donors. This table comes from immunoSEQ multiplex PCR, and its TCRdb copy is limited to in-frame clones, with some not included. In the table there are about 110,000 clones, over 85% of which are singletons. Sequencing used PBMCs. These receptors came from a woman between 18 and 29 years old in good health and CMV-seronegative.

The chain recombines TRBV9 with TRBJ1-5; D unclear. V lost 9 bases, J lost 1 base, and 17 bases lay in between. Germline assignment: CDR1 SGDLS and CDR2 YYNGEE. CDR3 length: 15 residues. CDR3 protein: CATRTRGESNQPQHF. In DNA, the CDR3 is TGTGCCACAAGGACTCGGGGTGAGAGCAATCAGCCCCAGCATTTT.

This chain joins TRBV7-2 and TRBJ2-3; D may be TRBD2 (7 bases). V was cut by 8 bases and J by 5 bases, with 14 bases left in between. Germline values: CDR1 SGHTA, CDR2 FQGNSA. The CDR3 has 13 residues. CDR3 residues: CASGGGAQDTQYF. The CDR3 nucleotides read TGTGCCAGCGGAGGGGGGGCCCAAGATACGCAGTATTTT.

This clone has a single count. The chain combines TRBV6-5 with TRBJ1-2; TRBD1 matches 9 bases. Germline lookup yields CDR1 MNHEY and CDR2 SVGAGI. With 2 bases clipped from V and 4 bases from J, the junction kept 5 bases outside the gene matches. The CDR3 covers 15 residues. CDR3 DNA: TGTGCCAGCAGTTACAGGGGACAGGGATCCTATGGCTACACCTTC. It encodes CASSYRGQGSYGYTF.

The CDR3 DNA follows: TGTGCCAGCAGCTCCGGGACAGGTTTCTCCTACGAGCAGTACTTC. Its translation: CASSSGTGFSYEQYF. This chain uses TRBV11-3 with TRBJ2-7; 8 bases are a match to TRBD1. The germline gives CDR1 SGHNT, CDR2 YENEEA. After removal of 4 bases from V and 0 bases from J, the junction contained 5 bases not matched to a gene. The CDR3 runs to 15 residues.

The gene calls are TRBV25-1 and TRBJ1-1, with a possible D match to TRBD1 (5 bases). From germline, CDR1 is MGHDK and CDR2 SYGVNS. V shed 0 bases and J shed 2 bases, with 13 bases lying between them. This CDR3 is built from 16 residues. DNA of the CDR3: TGTGCCAGCAGTGAATATCTTCCAGGGCGAAACACTGAAGCTTTCTTT. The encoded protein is CASSEYLPGRNTEAFF.

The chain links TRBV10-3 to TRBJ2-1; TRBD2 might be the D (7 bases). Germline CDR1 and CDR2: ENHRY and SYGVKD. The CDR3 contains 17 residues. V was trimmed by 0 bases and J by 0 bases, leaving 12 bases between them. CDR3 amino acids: CAISESGGLGSYNEQFF. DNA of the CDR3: TGTGCCATCAGTGAGTCGGGGGGGCTAGGCTCCTACAATGAGCAGTTCTTC.

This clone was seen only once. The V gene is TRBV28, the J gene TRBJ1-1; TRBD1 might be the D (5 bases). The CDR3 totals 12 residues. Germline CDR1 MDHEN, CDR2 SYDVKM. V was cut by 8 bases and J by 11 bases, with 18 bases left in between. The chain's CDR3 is CASWFRGDRAFF. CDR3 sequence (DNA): TGTGCCAGCTGGTTTCGGGGGGATAGGGCTTTCTTT.

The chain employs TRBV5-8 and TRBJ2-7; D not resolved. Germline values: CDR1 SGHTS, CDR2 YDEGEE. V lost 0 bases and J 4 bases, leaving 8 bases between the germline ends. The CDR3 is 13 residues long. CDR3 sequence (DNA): TGTGCCAGCAGCTTGGCCCACCGGTACGAGCAGTACTTC. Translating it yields CASSLAHRYEQYF.

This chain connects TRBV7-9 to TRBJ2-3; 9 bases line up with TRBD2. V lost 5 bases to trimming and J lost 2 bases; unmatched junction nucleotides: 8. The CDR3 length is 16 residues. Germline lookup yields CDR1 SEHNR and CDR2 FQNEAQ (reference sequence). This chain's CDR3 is CASSQGLALSTDTQYF. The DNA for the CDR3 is TGTGCCAGCAGCCAGGGACTAGCCTTATCCACAGATACGCAGTATTTT.

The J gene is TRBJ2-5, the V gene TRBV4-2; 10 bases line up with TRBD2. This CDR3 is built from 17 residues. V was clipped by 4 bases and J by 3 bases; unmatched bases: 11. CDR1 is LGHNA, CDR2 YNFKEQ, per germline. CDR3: CASSPTGLLAGEETQYF. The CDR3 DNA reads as TGTGCCAGCAGCCCGACTGGTCTCCTAGCGGGGGAAGAGACCCAGTACTTC.

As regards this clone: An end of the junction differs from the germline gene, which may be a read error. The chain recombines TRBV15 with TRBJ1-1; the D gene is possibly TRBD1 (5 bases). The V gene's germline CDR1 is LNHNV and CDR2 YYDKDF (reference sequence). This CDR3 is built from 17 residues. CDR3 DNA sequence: TGTGCCACCACCAGATGGACGGGGAGGGACCAGAACACTGAAGCTTTCTTT. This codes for CATTRWTGRDQNTEAFF.

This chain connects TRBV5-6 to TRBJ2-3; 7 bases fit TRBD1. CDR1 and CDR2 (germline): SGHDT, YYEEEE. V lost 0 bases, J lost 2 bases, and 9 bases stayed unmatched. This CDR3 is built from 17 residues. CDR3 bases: TGTGCCAGCAGCTTGGAGGTGACAGGGCTCAACACAGATACGCAGTATTTT. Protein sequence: CASSLEVTGLNTDTQYF.

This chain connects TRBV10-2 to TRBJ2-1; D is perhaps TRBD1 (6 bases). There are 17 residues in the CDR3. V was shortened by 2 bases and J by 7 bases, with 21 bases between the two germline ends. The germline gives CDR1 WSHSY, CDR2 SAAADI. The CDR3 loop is CASSELSGALGRNEQFF. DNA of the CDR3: TGCGCCAGCAGTGAGCTTTCAGGGGCCCTAGGGAGAAATGAGCAGTTCTTC.

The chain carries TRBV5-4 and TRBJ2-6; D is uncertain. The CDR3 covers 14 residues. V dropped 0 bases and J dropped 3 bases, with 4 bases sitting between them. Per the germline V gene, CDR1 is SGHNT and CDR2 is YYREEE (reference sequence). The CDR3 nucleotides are TGTGCCAGCAGCTTGGTCGGTGGGGCCAACGTCCTGACTTTC. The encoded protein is CASSLVGGANVLTF.

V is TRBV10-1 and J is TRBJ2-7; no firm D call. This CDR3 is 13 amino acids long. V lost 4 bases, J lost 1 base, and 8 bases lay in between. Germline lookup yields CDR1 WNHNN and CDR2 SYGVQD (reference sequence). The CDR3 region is CASSVGRSYEQYF. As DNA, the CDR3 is TGCGCCAGCAGTGTTGGCAGATCCTACGAGCAGTACTTC.

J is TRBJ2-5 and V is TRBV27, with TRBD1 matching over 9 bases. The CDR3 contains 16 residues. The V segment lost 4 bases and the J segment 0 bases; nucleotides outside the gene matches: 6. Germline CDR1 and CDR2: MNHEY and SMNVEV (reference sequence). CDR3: CASSSRQGGHQETQYF. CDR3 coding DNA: TGTGCCAGCAGTTCTCGACAGGGGGGACACCAAGAGACCCAGTACTTC.

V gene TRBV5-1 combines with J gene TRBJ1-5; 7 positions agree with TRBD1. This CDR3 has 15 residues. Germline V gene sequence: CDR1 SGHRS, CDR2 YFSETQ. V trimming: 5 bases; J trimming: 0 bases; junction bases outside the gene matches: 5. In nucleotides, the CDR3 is TGCGCCAGCAGGTCCACAGGGGATAGCAATCAGCCCCAGCATTTT. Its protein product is CASRSTGDSNQPQHF.

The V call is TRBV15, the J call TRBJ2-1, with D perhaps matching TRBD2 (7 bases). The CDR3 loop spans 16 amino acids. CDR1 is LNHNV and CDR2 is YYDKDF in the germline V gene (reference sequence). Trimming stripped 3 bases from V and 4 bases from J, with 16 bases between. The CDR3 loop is CATSRARAGAYNEQFF. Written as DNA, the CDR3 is TGTGCCACCAGCAGGGCCAGGGCGGGGGCATACAATGAGCAGTTCTTC.

The CDR3 reads CASRWNSDSGNTIYF. The DNA of the CDR3 is TGTGCCAGTAGATGGAACAGTGACTCTGGAAACACCATATATTTT. This chain uses TRBV19 with TRBJ1-3; D not resolved. CDR3 length: 15 amino acids. Between the trimmed V and J ends, which lost 6 bases and 0 bases, there was a span of 12 bases. The germline V gene has CDR1 LNHDA and CDR2 SQIVND (reference sequence).

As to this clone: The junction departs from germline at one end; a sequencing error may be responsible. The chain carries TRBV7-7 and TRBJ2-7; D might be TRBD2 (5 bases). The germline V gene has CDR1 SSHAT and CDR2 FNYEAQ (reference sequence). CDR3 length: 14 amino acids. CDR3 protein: CASSLARDSYEQYF. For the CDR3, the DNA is TGTGCTAGCAGCTTAGCGAGGGATTCCTACGAGCAGTACTTC.

The CDR3 loop is CASSNRGVYSNQPQHF. The CDR3 nucleotides read TGTGCCAGCAGTAACCGGGGGGTGTATAGCAATCAGCCCCAGCATTTT. This chain uses TRBV27 with TRBJ1-5, with D possibly being TRBD1 (5 bases). The CDR3 contains 16 residues. Germline-derived CDR1 and CDR2 are MNHEY and SMNVEV (reference sequence). Trimming pared 5 bases from V and 0 bases from J, leaving 14 bases between.

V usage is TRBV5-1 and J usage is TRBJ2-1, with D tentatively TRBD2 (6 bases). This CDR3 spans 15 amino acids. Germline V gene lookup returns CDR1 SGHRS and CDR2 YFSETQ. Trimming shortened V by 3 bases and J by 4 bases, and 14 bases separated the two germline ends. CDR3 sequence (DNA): TGCGCCAGCAGCTCTGGGACTTTCGCTTACAATGAGCAGTTCTTC. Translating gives CASSSGTFAYNEQFF.

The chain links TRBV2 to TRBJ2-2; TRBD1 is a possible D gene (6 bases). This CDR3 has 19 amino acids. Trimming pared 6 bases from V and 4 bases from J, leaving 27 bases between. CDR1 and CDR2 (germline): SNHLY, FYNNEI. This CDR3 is CASSLLARDILLGTGELFF. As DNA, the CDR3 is TGTGCCAGCAGCCTCTTAGCCCGGGACATCCTCCTGGGCACCGGGGAGCTGTTTTTT.

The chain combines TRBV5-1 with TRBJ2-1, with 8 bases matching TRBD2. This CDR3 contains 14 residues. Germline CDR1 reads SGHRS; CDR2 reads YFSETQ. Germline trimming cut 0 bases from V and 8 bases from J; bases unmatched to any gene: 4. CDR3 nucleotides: TGCGCCAGCAGCTTGGCCTCGGGAGGGGATGAGCAGTTCTTC. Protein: CASSLASGGDEQFF.

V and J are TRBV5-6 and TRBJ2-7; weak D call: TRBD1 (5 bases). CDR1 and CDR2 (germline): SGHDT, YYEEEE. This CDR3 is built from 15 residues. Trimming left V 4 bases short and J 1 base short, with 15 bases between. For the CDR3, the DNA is TGTGCCAGCAGCGCCTTGACAGCCCCGTCCTACGAGCAGTACTTC. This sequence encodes CASSALTAPSYEQYF.

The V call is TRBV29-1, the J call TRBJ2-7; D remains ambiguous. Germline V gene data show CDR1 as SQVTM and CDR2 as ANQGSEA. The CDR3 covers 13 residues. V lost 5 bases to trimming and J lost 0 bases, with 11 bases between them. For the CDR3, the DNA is TGCAGCGTTCGAGTCCGAACCTCCTACGAGCAGTACTTC. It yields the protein CSVRVRTSYEQYF.